These 29 T cell receptor beta chains were sequenced from one sample in a study of blood T cell repertoires in COVID-19. TCRdb's table, derived via immunoSEQ multiplex PCR, lists solely in-frame clones and lacks some. The sample records approximately 190,000 clones, around 79% being singletons. The material sequenced was peripheral blood. These receptors originate from a man in his sixties with active or convalescent COVID-19.

The chain has TRBV18 and TRBJ1-5, with 7 bases matching TRBD1. The CDR3 consists of 17 residues. The germline CDR1 and CDR2 sequences are KGHSH and LQKENI. Trimming took 3 bases from V and 4 from J; bases not matched to a gene: 12. DNA for the CDR3: TGTGCCAGCTCACCGCAGAGGGGCGGGACAGCAAATCAGCCCCAGCATTTT. As protein: CASSPQRGGTANQPQHF.

The rearrangement joins TRBV7-8 to TRBJ2-5, with TRBD2 matching 11 bases. The CDR3 sequence is 18 residues long. J was trimmed by 3 bases and V by 4 bases; bases with no gene match: 13. The germline CDR1 and CDR2 sequences are SGHVS and FQNEAQ. The CDR3 coding sequence is TGTGCCAGCAGCTCCAGGTCCGGCACTAGCGGGAGCAAAGAGACCCAGTACTTC. This translates into CASSSRSGTSGSKETQYF.

The chain joins TRBV7-9 to TRBJ2-2, with 10 positions matching TRBD1. The ends lost 6 bases at V and 5 bases at J; junction bases unmatched: 6. Per germline, CDR1 SEHNR and CDR2 FQNEAQ (reference sequence). The CDR3 totals 15 residues. In DNA form, the CDR3 reads TGTGCCAGCAGGCCACCGGGACAGGGGACCGGGGAGCTGTTTTTT. Encoded protein: CASRPPGQGTGELFF.

The chain combines TRBV18 with TRBJ2-1; the match to TRBD2 covers 10 bases. This CDR3 has 16 residues. Germline CDR1 and CDR2: KGHSH and LQKENI. Trimming at V came to 8 bases and at J to 9 bases, leaving 16 bases not matched to a gene. In DNA form, the CDR3 reads TGTGCCAGCACCAACGGTGCCAGCGGGAGGGCCAGTGAGCAGTTCTTC. It encodes CASTNGASGRASEQFF. The whole variable domain, remainder taken from reference TRBV18 and TRBJ2-1, is NAGVMQNPRHLVRRRGQEARLRCSPMKGHSHVYWYRQLPEEGLKFMVYLQKENIIDESGMPKERFSAEFPKEGPSILRIQQVVRGDSAAYFCASTNGASGRASEQFFGPGTRLTVL.

V gene TRBV10-3 combines with J gene TRBJ1-2, with D unresolved. The CDR3 runs 13 residues. Germline V gives CDR1 ENHRY, CDR2 SYGVKD. Trimming cost V 10 bases and J 3 bases, with 15 bases left between them. CDR3 DNA sequence: TGTGCCACTACCCCGGGAAGGGACTATGGCTACACCTTC. It yields the protein CATTPGRDYGYTF.

This clone has only a few counts. V gene TRBV7-8 combines with J gene TRBJ2-3; tentative D call: TRBD2 (6 bases). Germline assignment: CDR1 SGHVS and CDR2 FQNEAQ. This CDR3 region has 18 residues. Deletions cut 0 bases from V and 5 bases from J, with 21 bases between. The CDR3 bases are TGTGCCAGCAGCTTAGCGGGAGGCGGGACGGGTGGAGGAGATACGCAGTATTTT. Its translation is CASSLAGGGTGGGDTQYF.

This clone was seen once. The chain recombines TRBV20-1 with TRBJ2-3; TRBD2 is a possible D gene (6 bases). This CDR3 has 15 amino acids. Germline assignment: CDR1 DFQATT and CDR2 SNEGSKA (reference sequence). V gave up 3 bases and J gave up 2 bases, with 15 bases separating them. The CDR3 DNA sequence: TGCAGTGCTAGTGAAAGGGCGGGATACACAGATACGCAGTATTTT. This encodes CSASERAGYTDTQYF.

V gene TRBV27 combines with J gene TRBJ1-5; TRBD1 matches at 10 bases. The V and J ends lost 5 bases and 2 bases, in that order; junction bases with no gene match: 18. The CDR3 is 20 amino acids. The germline gives CDR1 MNHEY, CDR2 SMNVEV (reference sequence). DNA for the CDR3: TGTGCCAGCAGTCCACCTAAAAAAGACAGGGGGCGGTTGGGCAATCAGCCCCAGCATTTT. This translates into CASSPPKKDRGRLGNQPQHF.

This chain connects TRBV6-5 to TRBJ1-1, with D uncertain. Germline lookup yields CDR1 MNHEY and CDR2 SVGAGI. Trimming shortened V by 7 bases and J by 0 bases, and 9 bases separated the two germline ends. The CDR3 length is 13 residues. This CDR3 reads CASNDNLNTEAFF. CDR3 coding DNA: TGTGCCAGCAACGACAACCTGAACACTGAAGCTTTCTTT.

The J gene is TRBJ1-1, the V gene TRBV28, with D unclear. Germline V gene data show CDR1 as MDHEN and CDR2 as SYDVKM. There are 18 residues in the CDR3. V gave up 7 bases and J gave up 1 base, with 25 bases separating them. The CDR3 nucleotides read TGTGCCAGCACCAGAGTTGGTCGGAGGAAACGGAGGAACACTGAAGCTTTCTTT. It yields the protein CASTRVGRRKRRNTEAFF. Together with reference TRBV28 and TRBJ1-1, the CDR3 gives the full variable domain: DVKVTQSSRYLVKRTGEKVFLECVQDMDHENMFWYRQDPGLGLRLIYFSYDVKMKEKGDIPEGYSVSREKKERFSLILESASTNQTSMYLCASTRVGRRKRRNTEAFFGQGTRLTVV.

The chain links TRBV10-3 to TRBJ2-5; TRBD2 aligns across 7 bases. The CDR3 runs 13 residues. V lost 6 bases and J lost 3; bases outside the gene matches: 4. CDR1 is ENHRY, CDR2 SYGVKD, per germline. CDR3 protein: CAIRPGTKETQYF. In nucleotides, the CDR3 is TGTGCCATCAGGCCCGGGACTAAAGAGACCCAGTACTTC.

With respect to this clone: Other DNA sequences within the sample encode an identical CDR3. The chain joins TRBV7-6 to TRBJ1-4; D remains unclear. Trimming took 2 bases from V and 0 from J, leaving 4 bases between them. This CDR3 comprises 14 residues. CDR1 SGHVS and CDR2 FNYEAQ come from the germline V gene. The CDR3 sequence is CASSLTATNEKLFF. CDR3 nucleotides: TGTGCCAGCAGCTTAACTGCAACTAATGAAAAACTGTTTTTT.

The V gene is TRBV24-1, the J gene TRBJ2-2, with 10 nucleotides matching TRBD1. Unmatched junction bases numbered 3, after V lost 3 bases and J lost 3 bases. Germline lookup yields CDR1 KGHDR and CDR2 SFDVKD. CDR3 length: 16 amino acids. The chain's CDR3 is CATSDPGTGDTGELFF. The DNA of the CDR3 is TGTGCCACCAGTGATCCCGGGACAGGGGACACCGGGGAGCTGTTTTTT.

This sequence joins TRBV19 and TRBJ2-7; possibly TRBD1 for D (5 bases). The CDR3 spans 14 residues. From germline, CDR1 is LNHDA and CDR2 SQIVND (reference sequence). V lost 1 base and J lost 2, with 9 bases in between. CDR3 bases: TGTGCCAGTAGTATAGCACAGGCCGCCTACGAGCAGTACTTC. This translates into CASSIAQAAYEQYF.

This clone has just a few counts. The genes are TRBV11-2 and TRBJ1-5, with D perhaps TRBD1 (5 bases). The V gene's germline CDR1 is SGHAT and CDR2 FQNNGV. This CDR3 has 16 amino acids. V lost 0 bases and J lost 3, with 12 bases in between. Written as DNA, the CDR3 is TGTGCCAGCAGCTTAGATATAAGGGGCCCCAATCAGCCCCAGCATTTT. Protein product: CASSLDIRGPNQPQHF.

J is TRBJ1-2 and V is TRBV10-3, with D perhaps matching TRBD1 (5 bases). Trimming stripped 0 bases from V and 5 bases from J, with 13 bases between. Germline CDR1 and CDR2: ENHRY and SYGVKD. This CDR3 region has 15 residues. The CDR3 loop is CAISESRQILYGYTF. CDR3 coding DNA: TGTGCCATCAGTGAGTCGCGACAGATTTTGTATGGCTACACCTTC.

V and J are TRBV2 and TRBJ1-1, with 7 bases fitting TRBD1. Losses at the gene ends were 3 bases for V and 5 bases for J; bases not matched to a gene: 9. The CDR3 spans 15 residues. Per germline, CDR1 SNHLY and CDR2 FYNNEI. CDR3 loop: CASSERQGFWTEAFF. The CDR3 bases are TGTGCCAGCAGTGAGAGACAGGGTTTTTGGACTGAAGCTTTCTTT.

The rearrangement links TRBV7-9 to TRBJ1-2; D gene unclear. With 1 base removed from V and 13 bases from J, the gap between germline ends came to 13 bases. The CDR3 covers 12 residues. Germline V lookup: CDR1 SEHNR, CDR2 FQNEAQ (reference sequence). The CDR3 bases are TGTGCCAGCAGCTTAGTCGTCGCGGAATGCACCTTC. Protein product: CASSLVVAECTF.

This rearrangement joins TRBV19 to TRBJ1-6; 8 nucleotides line up with TRBD1. Germline V gene lookup returns CDR1 LNHDA and CDR2 SQIVND (reference sequence). Trimming took 5 bases from V and 4 from J; bases not matched to a gene: 13. CDR3 length equals 18 residues. CDR3 amino acids: CASSPIRTGIRYNSPLHF. The CDR3 nucleotides are TGTGCCAGTAGTCCGATCCGGACAGGGATAAGGTATAATTCACCCCTCCACTTT.

The chain carries TRBV6-5 and TRBJ2-4, with 9 bases fitting TRBD2. J was trimmed by 11 bases and V by 8 bases; bases with no gene match: 13. CDR3 length: 14 residues. Germline V lookup: CDR1 MNHEY, CDR2 SVGAGI. CDR3 in DNA: TGTGCCAGCCGCTACCTAGCGGGGTACGTCGTTCAGTACTTC. Its protein is CASRYLAGYVVQYF.

This chain links TRBV24-1 with TRBJ2-7; D perhaps matches TRBD2 (5 bases). V lost 1 base, J lost 6 bases, and 9 bases lay in between. CDR1 KGHDR and CDR2 SFDVKD come from the germline V gene. The CDR3 covers 13 residues. Written as DNA, the CDR3 is TGTGCCACCAGTGATTTAACGGGGTCCGAGCAGTACTTC. Protein product: CATSDLTGSEQYF.

This clone was recorded once. The gene calls are TRBV5-1 and TRBJ2-7; possibly TRBD2 for D (5 bases). Trimming left V 2 bases short and J 0 bases short, with 9 bases between. CDR3 length equals 14 residues. CDR1 and CDR2 (germline): SGHRS, YFSETQ. The CDR3: CASSFGGISYEQYF. CDR3 bases: TGCGCCAGCAGCTTTGGAGGAATCTCCTACGAGCAGTACTTC.

The chain combines TRBV5-6 with TRBJ2-7; tentative D call: TRBD1 (6 bases). Trimming cost V 0 bases and J 2 bases, with 21 bases left between them. The CDR3 is 18 amino acids. Germline-derived CDR1 and CDR2 are SGHDT and YYEEEE. CDR3 sequence: CASSLGPPTGHGAYEQYF. CDR3 in DNA: TGTGCCAGCAGCTTGGGTCCCCCTACAGGGCACGGCGCCTACGAGCAGTACTTC.

This sequence joins TRBV6-5 and TRBJ1-2; a possible D gene is TRBD1 (5 bases). V shed 7 bases and J shed 8 bases, with 20 bases lying between them. Germline CDR1 reads MNHEY; CDR2 reads SVGAGI. CDR3 length: 14 amino acids. CDR3 in amino acids: CASTFRGGAGGYTF. CDR3 nucleotide sequence: TGTGCCAGCACGTTCCGGGGGGGTGCAGGGGGCTACACCTTC.

The rearrangement uses TRBV7-2 and TRBJ2-6; no clear D gene. Germline V lookup: CDR1 SGHTA, CDR2 FQGNSA. This CDR3 has 15 residues. The V gene lost 6 bases and the J gene lost 1 base, with 10 bases spanning the gap. CDR3 region: CASSATQSGANVLTF. The CDR3, as DNA: TGTGCCAGCAGTGCTACCCAATCTGGGGCCAACGTCCTGACTTTC.

This rearrangement joins TRBV28 to TRBJ2-5; maybe TRBD2 (7 bases). From germline, CDR1 is MDHEN and CDR2 SYDVKM. The V end lost 0 bases, the J end lost 5 bases, and 16 bases lay between the germline ends. The CDR3 covers 16 residues. The CDR3 reads CASSLWGADSGETQYF. The CDR3, as DNA: TGTGCCAGCAGTTTATGGGGGGCGGATAGCGGGGAGACCCAGTACTTC.

V is TRBV7-9 and J is TRBJ1-2; D possibly corresponds to TRBD1 (6 bases). The CDR3 totals 16 residues. V shed 2 bases and J shed 1 base, with 14 bases lying between them. In germline, CDR1 is SEHNR, CDR2 FQNEAQ (reference sequence). The CDR3 bases are TGTGCCAGCAGCTTACATCCAGGGGCTATTAACTATGGCTACACCTTC. It yields the protein CASSLHPGAINYGYTF.

The chain links TRBV7-3 to TRBJ2-5, with D uncertain. Per the germline V gene, CDR1 is SGHTA and CDR2 is FQGTGA. Trimming pared 2 bases from V and 7 bases from J, leaving 11 bases between. CDR3 size: 13 residues. The CDR3: CASSLDLVGTQYF. As DNA, the CDR3 is TGTGCCAGCAGCTTAGATCTAGTCGGGACCCAGTACTTC.

V usage is TRBV3-1 (or the pseudogene TRBV3-2) and J usage is TRBJ2-7, with TRBD2 identical over 9 bases. V lost 0 bases and J lost 4; bases outside the gene matches: 7. There are 16 residues in the CDR3. Looked up from germline, CDR1 is LGHDT and CDR2 is YNNKEL (reference sequence). CDR3 in amino acids: CASSQDLAGGPYEQYF. CDR3 DNA: TGTGCCAGCAGCCAAGATTTGGCGGGAGGGCCTTACGAGCAGTACTTC.